This TCR beta chain is drawn from a study of OX40 agonist ivuxolimab in advanced cancers. Sequencing used immunoSEQ multiplex PCR; TCRdb keeps in-frame clones, though not all of them. The data contain 30,000 to 40,000 clones, about four fifths of them seen just once; the ten biggest clones take up 1.5% to 2%. Patients were excluded for autoimmune disease history or systemic immunosuppression. Blood got drawn at baseline, again on cycle 4 day 1, and then on cycle 7 day 1. Whole-study findings and limits: At doses 0.1 to 3.0 mg/kg, CD4+ and CD8+ clones expanded.

With regard to this clone: Its specificity is unknown.

The V end was cut by 5 bases, the J end by 1 base, with 8 bases between. Germline-derived CDR1 and CDR2 are SGHTA and FQGNSA. The CDR3 covers 14 residues. Specimen: CD4+ or CD8+ T cells sorted from blood, collected in a trial of the OX40 agonist ivuxolimab. The chain couples TRBV7-2 to TRBJ2-2, with D tentatively TRBD1 (6 bases). The origin of this receptor is an adult with an advanced solid tumor such as melanoma, head and neck, liver or kidney cancer. The CDR3 DNA follows: TGTGCCAGCAGCCAGGGACAGAACACCGGGGAGCTGTTTTTT. As protein: CASSQGQNTGELFF.